The 14 T cell receptor beta chains below all came from one sample that was sequenced in a study of T cells in localized non-small cell lung cancer. The method was immunoSEQ multiplex PCR; TCRdb's version includes in-frame clones alone and lacks a portion of them. The table shows roughly 26,000 clones, with around 90% occurring only once. The sequenced sample was peripheral blood, obtained before any cancer treatment. These receptors came from a female donor at least 60 years old with stage II squamous cell lung carcinoma.

The chain combines TRBV28 with TRBJ1-3, with 8 bases aligning to TRBD1. The junction had 10 bases not matched to a gene; V was cut back by 8 bases and J by 4 bases. CDR1 is MDHEN, CDR2 SYDVKM, per germline. The CDR3 is 15 amino acids. Written as DNA, the CDR3 is TGTGCCAGCCTACCTCAGGGGGCGGCGGGAAACACCATATATTTT. Its protein is CASLPQGAAGNTIYF.

This clone came up once. V is TRBV30 and J is TRBJ1-3; D not resolved. CDR3 size: 12 residues. Germline CDR1 and CDR2: GTSNPN and SVGIG (reference sequence). Trimming pared 2 bases from V and 0 bases from J, leaving 2 bases between. For the CDR3, the DNA is TGTGCCTGGAGTCCCTCTGGAAACACCATATATTTT. Residues: CAWSPSGNTIYF. Based on the CDR3 plus reference TRBV30 and TRBJ1-3, the full variable domain is SQTIHQWPATLVQPVGSPLSLECTVEGTSNPNLYWYRQAAGRGLQLLFYSVGIGQISSEVPQNLSASRPQDRQFILSSKKLLLSDSGFYLCAWSPSGNTIYFGEGSWLTVV.

The rearrangement uses TRBV5-1 and TRBJ1-5, with unresolved D. The CDR3 loop spans 14 amino acids. V shed 1 base and J shed 9 bases, with 14 bases lying between them. From germline, CDR1 is SGHRS and CDR2 YFSETQ. CDR3 in DNA: TGCGCCAGCAGCTTGACAGTAGGAGTGCCGCCCCAGCATTTT. Translation: CASSLTVGVPPQHF.

This clone was observed a few times. V and J are TRBV6-5 and TRBJ2-3; TRBD2 matches 10 bases. Trimming took 7 bases from V and 4 from J; bases not matched to a gene: 8. The germline V gene encodes CDR1 MNHEY and CDR2 SVGAGI. This CDR3 region has 15 residues. CDR3 coding DNA: TGTGCCAGCAAAAGGACTAGCGGTGGGCCAGATACGCAGTATTTT. Its protein product is CASKRTSGGPDTQYF.

This clone was picked up one time. The chain recombines TRBV2 with TRBJ1-6; D gene ambiguous. Germline assignment: CDR1 SNHLY and CDR2 FYNNEI. V lost 9 bases to trimming and J lost 0 bases, with 12 bases between them. The CDR3 spans 15 residues. The CDR3 reads CASRTASSYNSPLHF. The CDR3 DNA reads TGTGCCAGTAGGACCGCGAGCTCCTATAATTCACCCCTCCACTTT.

The chain couples TRBV2 to TRBJ2-3; 8 nucleotides align to TRBD2. Germline CDR1 reads SNHLY; CDR2 reads FYNNEI. This CDR3 has 16 amino acids. Trimming at V came to 8 bases and at J to 1 base, leaving 11 bases not matched to a gene. DNA of the CDR3: TGTGCCAGCTCCTGGGGGGAGACTAGCGGCACAGATACGCAGTATTTT. It specifies CASSWGETSGTDTQYF.

The chain employs TRBV7-6 and TRBJ2-2, with TRBD1 matching over 9 bases. The CDR3 contains 15 residues. With 4 bases clipped from V and 6 bases from J, the junction kept 6 bases outside the gene matches. Germline CDR1 is SGHVS and CDR2 is FNYEAQ. The CDR3 DNA is TGTGCCAGCAGCTCACTACAGGGGGCACCCGGGGAGCTGTTTTTT. It codes for CASSSLQGAPGELFF.

The chain combines TRBV4-1 with TRBJ1-1; the D gene is possibly TRBD1 (5 bases). Per germline, CDR1 MGHRA and CDR2 YSYEKL. Between the trimmed V and J ends, which lost 2 bases and 4 bases, there was a span of 23 bases. The CDR3 runs 18 residues. The CDR3 DNA reads as TGCGCCAGCAGCCAACTCAAAGCCTCGGGTCCTGGGACCACTGAAGCTTTCTTT. Translated, it gives CASSQLKASGPGTTEAFF.

The chain uses TRBV10-1 and TRBJ1-1, with D hard to call. CDR3 size: 14 residues. In germline, CDR1 is WNHNN, CDR2 SYGVQD (reference sequence). The V end lost 0 bases, the J end lost 5 bases, and 10 bases lay between the germline ends. CDR3 DNA sequence: TGCGCCAGCAGTGAGTCGGGAAGAGGTACTGAAGCTTTCTTT. Translating gives CASSESGRGTEAFF.

The chain has TRBV7-8 and TRBJ1-1; 7 positions match TRBD1. Germline-derived CDR1 and CDR2 are SGHVS and FQNEAQ. The CDR3 is made up of 16 amino acids. V gave up 2 bases and J gave up 1 base; unmatched junction bases: 7. CDR3 residues: CASSLMTGRPNTEAFF. For the CDR3, the DNA is TGTGCCAGCAGCTTAATGACAGGGCGGCCGAACACTGAAGCTTTCTTT.

The J gene is TRBJ1-2, the V gene TRBV7-8, with D possibly TRBD1 on 5 matching bases. The CDR3 totals 14 residues. In germline, CDR1 is SGHVS, CDR2 FQNEAQ. With 1 base removed from V and 3 bases from J, the gap between germline ends came to 9 bases. The CDR3 DNA reads as TGTGCCAGCAGCTTAGGGGGGTTCCACTATGGCTACACCTTC. Translating gives CASSLGGFHYGYTF.

This sequence joins TRBV9 and TRBJ1-4; D is uncertain. Trimming removed 3 bases at V and 3 bases at J, with 9 bases between. The CDR3 extends over 14 amino acids. The V gene's germline CDR1 is SGDLS and CDR2 YYNGEE. The CDR3 DNA reads TGTGCCAGCAGCGCCTTCTTAGCTAATGAAAAACTGTTTTTT. Translation gives CASSAFLANEKLFF.

This clone appeared a single time. V usage is TRBV2 and J usage is TRBJ1-2; no firm D call. The CDR3 runs 12 residues. Between the trimmed V and J ends, which lost 2 bases and 8 bases, there was a span of 9 bases. Germline lookup yields CDR1 SNHLY and CDR2 FYNNEI. The CDR3 reads CASSETLGGYTF. CDR3 DNA sequence: TGTGCCAGCAGTGAAACGTTGGGGGGCTACACCTTC.

The J gene is TRBJ2-7, the V gene TRBV7-2; possible D gene TRBD1, 6 bases. The CDR3 contains 15 residues. The V and J ends lost 1 base and 2 bases respectively, with 12 bases between them. Germline V lookup: CDR1 SGHTA, CDR2 FQGNSA. DNA for the CDR3: TGTGCCAGCAGCTTAGGCGGACAGAAGGCCTACGAGCAGTACTTC. It translates to CASSLGGQKAYEQYF.